This TCR beta chain was sequenced during a study of response to subunit inactivated influenza vaccine. Study-wide results and limits: Few new T cells, the authors suggested, are recruited by each seasonal influenza vaccination.

The V segment lost 5 bases and the J segment 10 bases; nucleotides outside the gene matches: 13. Germline V gene data show CDR1 as MDHEN and CDR2 as SYDVKM. This CDR3 is 16 amino acids long. On this clonotype: The antigen is undetermined.

From the RT-PCR reads, TCRdb called clonotypes with MiXCR, one entry per CDR3 protein. The sample holds about 500,000 distinct CDR3 sequences, approximately 15% seen once. The chain recombines TRBV28 with TRBJ2-1; TRBD2 matches 11 bases. This TCR was recovered from a man in his fifties or sixties who received an inactivated influenza vaccine. The sample in question was CD4+ T cells sorted from PBMCs, obtained roughly 24 months after vaccination. The CDR3 sequence: CASSHPSGGLSGEQFF. CDR3 bases: TGTGCCAGCAGTCACCCTAGCGGGGGGCTTTCTGGGGAGCAGTTCTTC.